The clone carrying this TCR beta chain came up once. Antigen: not known. Trimming took 0 bases from V and 2 from J; bases not matched to a gene: 8. The CDR3 extends over 17 amino acids. Per the germline V gene, CDR1 is LGHNA and CDR2 is YNFKEQ. The source of the sample is a study of cytomegalovirus exposure and HLA in healthy donors. General study points: As immune exposure information, only CMV serostatus was available. Later analysis showed TCR association rates varying by HLA locus, highest for DRB1 and lowest for HLA-C.

Vbeta (60) and Jbeta (13) primers were used in the PCR. Profiling relied on immunoSEQ multiplex PCR, and the TCRdb table lists in-frame clones only, not all of them. Of roughly 100,000 clones in the sample, around 77% were seen once. The chain combines TRBV4-2 with TRBJ2-7, with 9 bases identical to TRBD2. The receptor's source is a woman aged 40-49 years in good health and CMV-seropositive. The source material was PBMCs. CDR3: CASSQDRFAGGPYEQYF. CDR3 nucleotides: TGTGCCAGCAGCCAAGATAGGTTTGCGGGAGGGCCCTACGAGCAGTACTTC.